Listed here are 9 T cell receptor beta chains from one sample, sequenced in a study of cytomegalovirus exposure and HLA in healthy donors. Primers included in the PCR were 60 Vbeta and 13 Jbeta primers. Sequencing was performed with immunoSEQ multiplex PCR; in TCRdb, only in-frame clones are kept and a portion is missing. Seen here are around 150,000 clones, around 80% observed once, and the top ten hold about 4.1%. Sequenced sample: PBMCs. The receptors were gathered from a woman aged 35 to 49 in good health and CMV-seropositive.

Remarks on this clone: Other DNA variants within this sample encode the same CDR3. The rearrangement joins TRBV19 to TRBJ1-6; 11 bases agree with TRBD1. V shed 4 bases and J 5 bases; nucleotides not matched to a gene: 1. CDR1 is LNHDA, CDR2 SQIVND, per germline (reference sequence). The CDR3 has 15 residues. CDR3 in amino acids: CASSTGQGDNSPLHF. The CDR3 DNA sequence: TGTGCCAGTAGTACGGGACAGGGGGATAATTCACCCCTCCACTTT.

This clone was detected only a few times. V usage is TRBV14 and J usage is TRBJ2-7; no clear D gene. Germline CDR1 and CDR2: SGHDN and FVKESK. The ends were cut back, 9 bases at V and 4 bases at J, with 19 bases in the middle. The CDR3 is 14 amino acids. Here the CDR3 reads CASSFAPPPYEQYF. CDR3 nucleotide sequence: TGTGCCAGTTCCTTTGCGCCCCCACCATACGAGCAGTACTTC.

This clone was detected once. The chain joins TRBV15 to TRBJ2-2; 12 nucleotides agree with TRBD1. The CDR3 is made up of 17 amino acids. Trimming removed 9 bases from V and 5 bases from J; junction bases left unmatched: 13. In germline, CDR1 is LNHNV, CDR2 YYDKDF (reference sequence). The DNA for the CDR3 is TGTGCCACGGAGGACCGGGACAGGGGGCTAATAACCGGGGAGCTGTTTTTT. This codes for CATEDRDRGLITGELFF.

This clone showed up just a few times. The chain carries TRBV2 and TRBJ1-1, with TRBD1 matching over 9 bases. The CDR3 runs to 12 residues. The germline V gene encodes CDR1 SNHLY and CDR2 FYNNEI. V shed 1 base, J shed 11 bases, and the junction held 2 bases outside the gene matches. The CDR3 bases are TGTGCCAGCAGTGAAGGGGACAGGGTTGCTTTCTTT. It codes for CASSEGDRVAFF.

The rearrangement uses TRBV28 and TRBJ1-4; TRBD1 matches 7 bases. V trimming: 3 bases; J trimming: 8 bases; junction bases outside the gene matches: 6. CDR1 is MDHEN, CDR2 SYDVKM, per germline. CDR3 length: 14 residues. The CDR3 here is CASSFRQGFEKLFF. The CDR3 DNA sequence: TGTGCCAGCAGTTTTAGACAGGGTTTCGAAAAACTGTTTTTT.

This chain links TRBV20-1 with TRBJ1-2; D is unresolved. This CDR3 spans 11 amino acids. CDR1 and CDR2 (germline): DFQATT, SNEGSKA (reference sequence). Trimming left V 3 bases short and J 4 bases short, with 6 bases between. CDR3 bases: TGCAGTGCTAGGACAACCTATGGCTACACCTTC. Amino acids: CSARTTYGYTF.

The chain combines TRBV15 with TRBJ2-3; D gene unclear. This CDR3 contains 12 residues. Germline assignment: CDR1 LNHNV and CDR2 YYDKDF (reference sequence). The V end was cut by 1 base, the J end by 5 bases, with 4 bases between. CDR3 DNA sequence: TGTGCCACCAGCAGAGTTAGAGATACGCAGTATTTT. It specifies CATSRVRDTQYF.

This clone is medium-sized in the sample. The genes are TRBV28 and TRBJ1-1, with a weak D call TRBD1 (6 bases). This CDR3 region has 14 residues. Germline CDR1 reads MDHEN; CDR2 reads SYDVKM. The V end lost 8 bases, the J end lost 5 bases, and 18 bases lay between the germline ends. CDR3 amino acids: CASPASGEGTEAFF. In DNA form, the CDR3 reads TGTGCCAGCCCAGCCTCAGGGGAGGGTACTGAAGCTTTCTTT.

The rearrangement links TRBV29-1 to TRBJ1-1, with D possibly TRBD1 on 5 matching bases. V shed 3 bases and J shed 5 bases, with 13 bases lying between them. Germline CDR1 and CDR2: SQVTM and ANQGSEA. CDR3 length equals 13 residues. The CDR3 loop is CSVEVGVGTEAFF. Written as DNA, the CDR3 is TGCAGCGTTGAGGTAGGGGTCGGGACTGAAGCTTTCTTT.